The clone carrying this T cell receptor beta chain was detected a few times. Its antigen remains unidentified. TCR beta CDR3 regions were amplified from RNA transcripts. HTBI primers drove first-round RT-PCR of the TCR CDR3. TCRdb fed the multiplex PCR reads into MiXCR, producing one record per CDR3 protein. The sample consists of roughly 640,000 distinct CDR3 sequences, approximately 16% of them appearing once. This CDR3 comprises 13 residues. V gave up 6 bases and J gave up 3 bases; unmatched junction bases: 7. Germline CDR1 reads DFQATT; CDR2 reads SNEGSKA (reference sequence). This sample was taken from a study of T cells in Graves' hyperthyroidism and ophthalmopathy. Whole-study context: Pretreatment peripheral blood was obtained at initial diagnosis.

Broader study findings: Researchers report that a 13 V-J model separated ophthalmopathy from stable hyperthyroidism.

The rearrangement uses TRBV20-1 and TRBJ2-7; TRBD1 agrees at 8 bases. Input material: blood. The source of this sequence is a woman in her thirties or forties with Graves' ophthalmopathy. The CDR3 DNA follows: TGCAGTGCCCCCCGACAGGGGAACTACGAGCAGTACTTC. Its protein product is CSAPRQGNYEQYF.